Listed here are 5 T cell receptor beta chains from one sample, sequenced in a study of cytomegalovirus exposure and HLA in healthy donors. Researchers ran the PCR with 60 Vbeta and 13 Jbeta primers. Sequencing was performed with immunoSEQ multiplex PCR; in TCRdb, only in-frame clones are kept and a portion is missing. Among around 200,000 clones, approximately 82% were seen once, and the ten largest hold about 0.58%. The source material was PBMCs. These receptors originate from a middle-aged woman in good health and CMV-seronegative.

The V and J genes are TRBV28 and TRBJ1-2, with a possible D match to TRBD1 (6 bases). The V and J ends lost 3 bases and 4 bases respectively, with 18 bases between them. CDR1 is MDHEN and CDR2 is SYDVKM in the germline V gene. The CDR3 has 16 amino acids. The CDR3 DNA reads as TGTGCCAGCAGTTTCCGGACCCTCGACAGGTTCTATGGCTACACCTTC. This translates into CASSFRTLDRFYGYTF.

This chain connects TRBV2 to TRBJ2-3; no definite D call. The CDR3 loop spans 16 amino acids. Germline V gene sequence: CDR1 SNHLY, CDR2 FYNNEI. Trimming left V 3 bases short and J 2 bases short, with 15 bases between. CDR3 bases: TGTGCCAGCAGTGACCCTGACTGGAAAATCACAGATACGCAGTATTTT. Its translation: CASSDPDWKITDTQYF.

The chain uses TRBV28 and TRBJ1-1; D ambiguous. Germline loops: CDR1 MDHEN, CDR2 SYDVKM. The V end lost 8 bases, the J end lost 0 bases, and 13 bases lay between the germline ends. This CDR3 has 14 amino acids. For the CDR3, the DNA is TGTGCCAGCTCCCCTATCAGGCTGAACACTGAAGCTTTCTTT. Translated: CASSPIRLNTEAFF. The variable domain in full, completed from reference TRBV28 and TRBJ1-1, reads DVKVTQSSRYLVKRTGEKVFLECVQDMDHENMFWYRQDPGLGLRLIYFSYDVKMKEKGDIPEGYSVSREKKERFSLILESASTNQTSMYLCASSPIRLNTEAFFGQGTRLTVV.

J is TRBJ2-5 and V is TRBV6-5; D possibly corresponds to TRBD1 (6 bases). Trimming left V 0 bases short and J 1 base short, with 9 bases between. This CDR3 region has 15 residues. Germline V gives CDR1 MNHEY, CDR2 SVGAGI. CDR3 bases: TGTGCCAGCAGTTACTCGGCAGGGGCCCAAGAGACCCAGTACTTC. Amino acids: CASSYSAGAQETQYF.

CDR3 residues: CASSLVPDTETQYF. The CDR3 nucleotides are TGTGCCAGCAGCTTAGTTCCGGACACAGAGACCCAGTACTTC. J is TRBJ2-5 and V is TRBV11-3; a weak D match, TRBD1 (5 bases). CDR1 and CDR2 (germline): SGHNT, YENEEA. The CDR3 length is 14 residues. V gave up 1 base and J gave up 4 bases, with 10 bases separating them.